Reported below is one T cell receptor (beta chain). The antigen is unknown. In TCRdb, the reads were re-called with MiXCR into one record per CDR3 protein. Altogether 200,000 to 250,000 distinct CDR3 sequences are present, about 5.9% being singletons, with the ten largest covering under 7%. This specimen belongs to a study of T cell repertoires in cytomegalovirus infection. Findings of the study overall: Cumulative public TCR beta family frequency identified carriers of CMV plus the relevant HLA.

The germline V gene encodes CDR1 LGHNA and CDR2 YNFKEQ. CDR3 size: 16 residues. V was pared by 2 bases and J by 3 bases, with 16 bases between. The V gene is TRBV4-2, the J gene TRBJ1-1; D is uncertain. Material: PBMCs. This sequence originates from a human donor in good health (CMV status not recorded). Some clones in this sample may be carry-over from other donors' samples. In nucleotides, the CDR3 is TGTGCCAGCAGCCAATCGCATGGAGGGATAGACACTGAAGCTTTCTTT. This encodes CASSQSHGGIDTEAFF.